A selection of T cell receptor beta chains follows, all from one sample in a study of cytomegalovirus exposure and HLA in healthy donors. Repertoires were generated with immunoSEQ multiplex PCR, while TCRdb's copy carries only in-frame clones and drops some. This table holds 120,000 or so clones. Sequencing was done on a sample of PBMCs. These receptors were collected from a man aged 18 to 30 in good health and CMV-seronegative. Each CDR3 is given with its conserved first and last residue. The order of the fields is J gene, D gene, V gene, CDR3 protein, CDR3 DNA. A D gene is named only where the DNA matches it firmly.

TRBJ1-2 | NA | TRBV4-1 | CASSQDGVRGSYGYTF | TGCGCCAGCAGCCAAGATGGGGTCAGGGGAAGCTATGGCTACACCTTC
TRBJ2-7 | TRBD2 | TRBV28 | CASSLKLAAYEQYF | TGTGCCAGCAGTTTAAAACTAGCGGCCTACGAGCAGTACTTC
TRBJ2-1 | TRBD2 | TRBV11-2 | CASSLWGGVSYNEQFF | TGTGCCAGCAGCTTATGGGGGGGTGTCTCCTACAATGAGCAGTTCTTC
TRBJ1-3 | TRBD1 | TRBV5-4 | CASSPEGTGGSGNTIYF | TGTGCCAGCAGCCCCGAGGGGACAGGGGGCTCTGGAAACACCATATATTTT
TRBJ1-1 | NA | TRBV5-1 | CASSPRPEAEAFF | TGCGCCAGCAGTCCGAGGCCGGAAGCTGAAGCTTTCTTT
TRBJ1-6 | TRBD1 | TRBV7-9 | CASSAPGTDNSPLHF | TGTGCCAGCAGCGCTCCCGGGACAGATAATTCACCCCTCCACTTT
TRBJ1-5 | NA | TRBV19 | CASSTQGDIGGRPQHF | TGTGCCAGTTCGACCCAGGGTGATATCGGTGGTCGGCCCCAGCATTTT
TRBJ2-1 | NA | TRBV11-2 | CASSFLLQAPALYNEQFF | TGTGCCAGCAGCTTTCTATTACAGGCACCGGCCCTCTACAATGAGCAGTTCTTC
TRBJ2-7 | NA | TRBV11-2 | CASSLVVGVSYEQYF | TGTGCCAGCAGCTTAGTAGTGGGAGTATCCTACGAGCAGTACTTC
TRBJ1-5 | NA | TRBV9 | CASSPGDTGQPQHF | TGTGCCAGCAGCCCAGGGGATACGGGTCAGCCCCAGCATTTT
TRBJ2-3 | NA | TRBV7-2 | CASSPLRWGDTDTQYF | TGTGCCAGCAGCCCGCTTCGGTGGGGGGACACAGATACGCAGTATTTT
TRBJ1-6 | NA | TRBV6-1 | CASSPNNSPLHF | TGTGCCAGCTCTCCTAACAATTCACCCCTCCACTTT
TRBJ1-1 | NA | TRBV19 | CASTGDKNTEAFF | TGTGCCAGTACTGGGGACAAGAACACTGAAGCTTTCTTT
TRBJ2-5 | NA | TRBV7-2 | CASSLVAASVGSQYF | TGTGCCAGCAGCTTAGTTGCGGCTAGCGTTGGGTCCCAGTACTTC
TRBJ2-1 | TRBD2 | TRBV12-5 | CASGLALAGGDNEQFF | TGTGCTAGTGGTTTGGCATTAGCGGGAGGTGATAATGAGCAGTTCTTC
TRBJ1-1 | NA | TRBV6-6 | CASSLTRRDTEAFF | TGTGCCAGCAGTCTGACCCGCAGGGACACTGAAGCTTTCTTT
TRBJ1-2 | TRBD1 | TRBV13 | CASTRTGGFGYTF | TGTGCCAGCACCCGGACAGGGGGCTTTGGCTACACCTTC
TRBJ1-4 | TRBD1 | TRBV5-1 | CASSPGQGLVTNEKLFF | TGCGCCAGCAGCCCCGGACAGGGATTGGTAACTAATGAAAAACTGTTTTTT
TRBJ2-2 | TRBD2 | TRBV7-2 | CASSSLLRREGEQAGELFF | TGTGCCAGCAGCTCCCTGTTGAGGCGGGAGGGAGAGCAAGCCGGGGAGCTGTTTTTT
TRBJ2-3 | NA | TRBV29-1 | CSVHTPGGWGDTQYF | TGCAGCGTTCATACCCCTGGAGGATGGGGAGATACGCAGTATTTT
TRBJ2-3 | TRBD2 | TRBV6-5 | CASSRGRLITDTQYF | TGTGCCAGCAGTCGCGGGAGGCTCATCACAGATACGCAGTATTTT
TRBJ2-1 | TRBD1 | TRBV5-1 | CASSPTGAPYNEQFF | TGCGCCAGCAGCCCTACAGGGGCCCCCTACAATGAGCAGTTCTTC
TRBJ2-5 | NA | TRBV7-9 | CASSRGERVVETQYF | TGTGCCAGCAGCCGCGGGGAGAGGGTGGTAGAGACCCAGTACTTC
TRBJ2-5 | TRBD2 | TRBV4-2 | CASSQVPSGGQETQYF | TGTGCCAGCAGCCAAGTCCCCAGCGGGGGCCAAGAGACCCAGTACTTC
TRBJ2-2 | NA | TRBV5-8 | CASSLYTGRNTGELFF | TGTGCCAGCAGCTTGTACACAGGGCGAAACACCGGGGAGCTGTTTTTT
TRBJ2-7 | TRBD2 | TRBV6-5 | CASSSPTSGSYEQYF | TGTGCCAGCAGTTCTCCGACTAGCGGGAGTTACGAGCAGTACTTC
TRBJ2-7 | NA | TRBV29-1 | CSVEDRGRYEQYF | TGCAGCGTTGAGGACCGGGGAAGGTACGAGCAGTACTTC
TRBJ1-1 | NA | TRBV6-5 | CASRTRQGYATEAFF | TGTGCCAGCAGGACTCGCCAGGGGTACGCCACTGAAGCTTTCTTT
TRBJ2-5 | TRBD2 | TRBV5-4 | CASSLVSGGPQETQYF | TGTGCCAGCAGCTTGGTGAGCGGGGGGCCCCAAGAGACCCAGTACTTC
TRBJ1-3 | NA | TRBV2 | CASRQSDGGRNTIYF | TGTGCCAGCCGCCAATCGGATGGGGGCAGGAACACCATATATTTT
TRBJ2-4 | NA | TRBV2 | CASSGDSLVQYF | TGTGCCAGCAGTGGCGACTCCCTGGTTCAGTACTTC
TRBJ1-5 | TRBD1 | TRBV5-8 | CASSPRGTGGMRSNQPQHF | TGTGCCAGCAGCCCTCGGGGGACAGGGGGGATGCGAAGCAATCAGCCCCAGCATTTT
TRBJ1-1 | NA | TRBV5-6 | CASSPGQNFMNTEAFF | TGTGCCAGCAGCCCGGGACAAAACTTCATGAACACTGAAGCTTTCTTT
TRBJ1-5 | NA | TRBV19 | CASSIGAAGAEGQPQHF | TGTGCCAGTAGTATAGGCGCAGCGGGGGCCGAGGGTCAGCCCCAGCATTTT
TRBJ1-1 | TRBD1 | TRBV18 | CASSPSLDRGRTEAFF | TGTGCCAGCTCACCATCCCTCGACAGGGGGCGAACTGAAGCTTTCTTT
TRBJ2-3 | TRBD1 | TRBV2 | CASSYEQGYSSTDTQYF | TGTGCCAGCAGTTATGAACAGGGGTACTCTAGCACAGATACGCAGTATTTT
TRBJ2-1 | NA | TRBV19 | CASSTSRTKDEQFF | TGTGCCAGTAGTACTAGCAGGACGAAGGATGAGCAGTTCTTC
TRBJ1-1 | TRBD1 | TRBV10-2 | CASSVKPGQEAEAFF | TGCGCCAGCAGTGTGAAACCGGGACAGGAAGCTGAAGCTTTCTTT
TRBJ1-3 | NA | TRBV5-5 | CASSLSGGLVGNTIYF | TGTGCCAGCAGCCTATCGGGGGGCTTAGTTGGAAACACCATATATTTT
TRBJ1-2 | NA | TRBV5-5 | CASSSGQMDGYTF | TGTGCCAGCAGCTCGGGACAAATGGATGGCTACACCTTC
TRBJ2-7 | TRBD2 | TRBV27 | CASSFEAGEPYEQYF | TGTGCCAGCAGTTTTGAAGCGGGGGAGCCCTACGAGCAGTACTTC
TRBJ1-2 | NA | TRBV2 | CASSEGERGSYGYTF | TGTGCCAGCAGTGAAGGGGAAAGGGGCTCCTATGGCTACACCTTC
TRBJ1-2 | TRBD1 | TRBV7-6 | CASSSRTGGYGYTF | TGTGCCAGCAGCTCCAGGACAGGAGGCTATGGCTACACCTTC
TRBJ1-1 | TRBD1 | TRBV2 | CASSFSGTGAINTEAFF | TGTGCCAGCAGTTTCTCCGGGACAGGGGCTATCAACACTGAAGCTTTCTTT
TRBJ2-1 | TRBD2 | TRBV7-3 | CASSSPGTSGGHSSYNEQFF | TGTGCCAGCAGCTCCCCCGGGACTAGCGGGGGTCATAGCTCCTACAATGAGCAGTTCTTC
TRBJ2-5 | TRBD1 | TRBV4-1 | CASSQDPGQRKETQYF | TGCGCCAGCAGCCAAGACCCGGGACAGCGAAAAGAGACCCAGTACTTC